These T cell receptor beta chains were read from a single sample in a study of T cells in Graves' hyperthyroidism and ophthalmopathy. MiXCR, applied by TCRdb to the multiplex PCR reads, yields one record per CDR3 protein. The sample contains 700,000 or so distinct CDR3 sequences, about 17% of which appear only once. The sequenced sample was blood. The source of these receptors is a man aged 18 to 30 with Graves' hyperthyroidism. CDR3s include the opening cysteine and the closing phenylalanine or tryptophan. D genes are given only for firm matches. Clone size is shown for a subset of rows, as once, few, many or a class of expanded clone.

V gene	D gene	clone size	J gene	CDR3 DNA	CDR3 protein
TRBV2	NA	NA	TRBJ2-7	TGTGCCAGCAGCCCCGCCGGATGGCACGAGCAGTACTTC	CASSPAGWHEQYF
TRBV24-1	NA	many	TRBJ2-1	TGTGCCACCAGTGAGGTGTGGGGGTTTGAGCAGTTCTTC	CATSEVWGFEQFF
TRBV30	NA	many	TRBJ2-7	TGTGCCTGGACTGACTCTCTGCACTACGAGCAGTACTTC	CAWTDSLHYEQYF
TRBV14	NA	few	TRBJ2-4	TGTGCCAGCAGCCTCAGTCCGAGGGGCATTCAGTACTTC	CASSLSPRGIQYF
TRBV10-3	TRBD1	many	TRBJ1-5	TGTGCCATCAGTGCCCGTCCGGGACAGGGGGGCCTGAATCAGCCCCAGCATTTT	CAISARPGQGGLNQPQHF
TRBV28	NA	many	TRBJ1-2	TGTGCCAGCAGTTTCTTCTCCGGGAACGGAGGCTATGGCTACACCTTC	CASSFFSGNGGYGYTF
TRBV19	NA	NA	TRBJ2-3	TGTGCCAGTACCAAGGCGGGCCCCACAGATACGCAGTATTTT	CASTKAGPTDTQYF
TRBV24-1	NA	many	TRBJ2-1	TGTGCCACCAAACCCGTTGGGGGCGGTGAGCAGTTCTTC	CATKPVGGGEQFF
TRBV4-3	NA	NA	TRBJ1-2	TGCGCCAGCAGCCAAGATAGAGGGCCGAACTATGGCTACACCTTC	CASSQDRGPNYGYTF
TRBV12-3/TRBV12-4	NA	few	TRBJ2-3	TGTGCCAGCCCTCCCCCCGGGCGGTCTAGCACAGATACGCAGTATTTT	CASPPPGRSSTDTQYF
TRBV29-1	NA	few	TRBJ2-1	TGCAGCGTTGAAGTAGGCCAGTTAGTCTACAATGAGCAGTTCTTC	CSVEVGQLVYNEQFF
TRBV3-1	NA	many	TRBJ1-1	TGTGCCAGCAGCCCCCGGGCTCCGGACACTGAAGCTTTCTTT	CASSPRAPDTEAFF
TRBV20-1	TRBD2	NA	TRBJ2-2	TGCAGTGCTAGAGTTGCGGGAGCCGCCGGGGAGCTGTTTTTT	CSARVAGAAGELFF
TRBV7-9	NA	few	TRBJ2-1	TGTGCCAGCAGCATTTCGAGCTCCTACAATGAGCAGTTCTTC	CASSISSSYNEQFF
TRBV20-1	NA	many	TRBJ2-1	TGCAGTGCTAGTAGTAGCCGCCCCTATCCTTACAATGAGCAGTTCTTC	CSASSSRPYPYNEQFF
TRBV18	NA	many	TRBJ2-2	TGTGCCAGCTCACCCGTGCCGGTTCCCGGGGAGCTGTTTTTT	CASSPVPVPGELFF
TRBV2	NA	many	TRBJ1-1	TGTGCCAGCAGTGAAGGGGCGGGCACTGAAGCTTTCTTT	CASSEGAGTEAFF
TRBV27	NA	many	TRBJ2-7	TGTGCCAGCAGTTTATACCTAGGGTATTCCTACGAGCAGTACTTC	CASSLYLGYSYEQYF
TRBV4-3	NA	NA	TRBJ1-2	TGCGCCAGCAGCCACCCTGGCCAAACCCGAGATGGCTACACCTTC	CASSHPGQTRDGYTF
TRBV10-3	TRBD1	NA	TRBJ2-2	TGTGCCATCAGCATGGGGGACAGTTACACCGGGGAGCTGTTTTTT	CAISMGDSYTGELFF
TRBV19	NA	few	TRBJ2-5	TGTGCCAGTAGTATAGTAGGAGGGATTCAAGAGACCCAGTACTTC	CASSIVGGIQETQYF
TRBV7-8	TRBD1	few	TRBJ1-5	TGTGCCAGCAGCTTAGACCCGGACAGGGGATTGGGCAATCAGCCCCAGCATTTT	CASSLDPDRGLGNQPQHF
TRBV4-3	TRBD2	NA	TRBJ2-7	TGCGCCAGCAGCCAAGAACCCAGCGGGGCAGTCCACGAGCAGTACTTC	CASSQEPSGAVHEQYF
TRBV9	TRBD1	NA	TRBJ1-2	TGTGCCAGCAGCGTAGAGGGGGTGGGGGACAGGGGCTATGGCTACACCTTC	CASSVEGVGDRGYGYTF
TRBV28	NA	NA	TRBJ2-2	TGTGCCAGCAGTTTATTAGCGACTAACACCGGGGAGCTGTTTTTT	CASSLLATNTGELFF
TRBV5-1	TRBD1	many	TRBJ2-1	TGCGCCAGCAGCATCTTTGGACAGGCCGACAATGAGCAGTTCTTC	CASSIFGQADNEQFF
TRBV19	NA	NA	TRBJ2-6	TGTGCCAGTAATAATGGGGGTTCAGGGGCCAACGTCCTGACTTTC	CASNNGGSGANVLTF
TRBV7-9	NA	NA	TRBJ2-3	TGTGCCAGCAGCTTTTTTGGGCATTCCACAGATACGCAGTATTTT	CASSFFGHSTDTQYF